These 10 T cell receptor beta chains share one sample of origin, sequenced in a study of T-cell memory formation after mild COVID-19. TCRdb reprocessed the 5' RACE reads via MiXCR and lists one record per CDR3 protein. Counted here are roughly 340,000 distinct CDR3 sequences, about 15% occurring once; the ten biggest clones make up 20% to 25%. Sequencing was performed on PBMCs or a T cell subset sorted from them (not recorded which). These receptors all stem from a man between 18 and 29 years old who had mild COVID-19 (a few samples of this study predate the infection). Cell type and time point are not known.

This clonotype was seen more than once but under ten times. The chain uses TRBV18 and TRBJ2-1; the match to TRBD1 covers 9 bases. J gave up 9 bases and V 5 bases, and 8 bases lay outside the gene matches. In germline, CDR1 is KGHSH, CDR2 LQKENI. The CDR3 covers 14 residues. The DNA for the CDR3 is TGTGCCAGCTCATTCGACAGGGGGGCGGTTGAGCAGTTCTTC. It specifies CASSFDRGAVEQFF.

The CDR3 sequence: CASRYRTHTQYF. CDR3 coding DNA: TGTGCCAGCAGATACAGGACCCACACGCAGTATTTT. The chain joins TRBV11-2 to TRBJ2-3, with D maybe TRBD1 (5 bases). CDR1 is SGHAT and CDR2 is FQNNGV in the germline V gene. The ends were cut back, 6 bases at V and 9 bases at J, with 13 bases in the middle. The CDR3 runs to 12 residues.

This clonotype came up many times. V is TRBV11-2 and J is TRBJ1-2; possibly TRBD1 for D (6 bases). The germline V gene has CDR1 SGHAT and CDR2 FQNNGV. This CDR3 has 14 amino acids. V was clipped by 1 base and J by 7 bases, with 13 bases between them. CDR3 residues: CASSLVPGDGGYTF. Here the CDR3 DNA reads TGTGCCAGCAGCTTAGTCCCAGGGGATGGTGGCTACACCTTC.

This clonotype was seen a few times. V is TRBV18 and J is TRBJ2-5; perhaps TRBD1 as D (5 bases). CDR3 length equals 14 residues. Trimming stripped 3 bases from V and 5 bases from J, with 13 bases between. CDR1 and CDR2 from the germline V gene are KGHSH and LQKENI. CDR3 bases: TGTGCCAGCTCACCCCCCGCAGGGCGGGAGACCCAGTACTTC. It codes for CASSPPAGRETQYF.

The chain links TRBV12-3 or TRBV12-4 to TRBJ2-2; D is ambiguous. The CDR3 sequence is 11 residues long. The V gene lost 7 bases and the J gene lost 4 bases, with 4 bases spanning the gap. CDR3 sequence (DNA): TGTGCCAGCACTATCACCGGGGAGCTGTTTTTT. This gives the protein CASTITGELFF.

The chain employs TRBV7-9 and TRBJ2-2, with 9 bases lining up with TRBD1. Germline V gene sequence: CDR1 SEHNR, CDR2 FQNEAQ (reference sequence). With 5 bases clipped from V and 6 bases from J, the junction kept 10 bases outside the gene matches. The CDR3 length is 16 residues. The CDR3 DNA reads TGTGCCAGCAGCCAAGGGACAGGGATTAACGCCGGGGAGCTGTTTTTT. It yields the protein CASSQGTGINAGELFF.

This clonotype was detected only a few times. The chain is built from TRBV7-9 and TRBJ2-1; 12 bases align to TRBD2. The CDR3 runs to 15 residues. The junction had 5 bases not matched to a gene; V was cut back by 3 bases and J by 8 bases. Germline values: CDR1 SEHNR, CDR2 FQNEAQ (reference sequence). The CDR3 DNA reads as TGTGCCAGCAGCTTCACTAGCGGGGGGTCCTATGAGCAGTTCTTC. The encoded protein is CASSFTSGGSYEQFF.

This clonotype was counted many times. The chain carries TRBV3-1 and TRBJ2-1; the D is unclear. Between the trimmed V and J ends, which lost 4 bases and 6 bases, there was a span of 10 bases. There are 13 residues in the CDR3. CDR1 and CDR2 (germline): LGHDT, YNNKEL (reference sequence). The CDR3 protein is CASSRTSANEQFF. DNA of the CDR3: TGTGCCAGCAGCCGGACGTCCGCCAATGAGCAGTTCTTC.

This clonotype occurred a few times. V usage is TRBV4-2 and J usage is TRBJ1-2; D is unresolved. Germline CDR1 LGHNA, CDR2 YNFKEQ. The CDR3 runs 16 residues. V lost 0 bases, J lost 5 bases, and 16 bases lay in between. The CDR3 protein is CASSQDADSMNYGYTF. The DNA for the CDR3 is TGTGCCAGCAGCCAAGATGCGGACTCGATGAATTATGGCTACACCTTC.

This chain joins TRBV18 and TRBJ2-5; D is uncertain. This CDR3 has 12 amino acids. V shed 1 base and J shed 4 bases, with 4 bases lying between them. Germline V gives CDR1 KGHSH, CDR2 LQKENI. Here the CDR3 DNA reads TGTGCCAGCTCACCACGGAGAGAGACCCAGTACTTC. Translated, it gives CASSPRRETQYF.